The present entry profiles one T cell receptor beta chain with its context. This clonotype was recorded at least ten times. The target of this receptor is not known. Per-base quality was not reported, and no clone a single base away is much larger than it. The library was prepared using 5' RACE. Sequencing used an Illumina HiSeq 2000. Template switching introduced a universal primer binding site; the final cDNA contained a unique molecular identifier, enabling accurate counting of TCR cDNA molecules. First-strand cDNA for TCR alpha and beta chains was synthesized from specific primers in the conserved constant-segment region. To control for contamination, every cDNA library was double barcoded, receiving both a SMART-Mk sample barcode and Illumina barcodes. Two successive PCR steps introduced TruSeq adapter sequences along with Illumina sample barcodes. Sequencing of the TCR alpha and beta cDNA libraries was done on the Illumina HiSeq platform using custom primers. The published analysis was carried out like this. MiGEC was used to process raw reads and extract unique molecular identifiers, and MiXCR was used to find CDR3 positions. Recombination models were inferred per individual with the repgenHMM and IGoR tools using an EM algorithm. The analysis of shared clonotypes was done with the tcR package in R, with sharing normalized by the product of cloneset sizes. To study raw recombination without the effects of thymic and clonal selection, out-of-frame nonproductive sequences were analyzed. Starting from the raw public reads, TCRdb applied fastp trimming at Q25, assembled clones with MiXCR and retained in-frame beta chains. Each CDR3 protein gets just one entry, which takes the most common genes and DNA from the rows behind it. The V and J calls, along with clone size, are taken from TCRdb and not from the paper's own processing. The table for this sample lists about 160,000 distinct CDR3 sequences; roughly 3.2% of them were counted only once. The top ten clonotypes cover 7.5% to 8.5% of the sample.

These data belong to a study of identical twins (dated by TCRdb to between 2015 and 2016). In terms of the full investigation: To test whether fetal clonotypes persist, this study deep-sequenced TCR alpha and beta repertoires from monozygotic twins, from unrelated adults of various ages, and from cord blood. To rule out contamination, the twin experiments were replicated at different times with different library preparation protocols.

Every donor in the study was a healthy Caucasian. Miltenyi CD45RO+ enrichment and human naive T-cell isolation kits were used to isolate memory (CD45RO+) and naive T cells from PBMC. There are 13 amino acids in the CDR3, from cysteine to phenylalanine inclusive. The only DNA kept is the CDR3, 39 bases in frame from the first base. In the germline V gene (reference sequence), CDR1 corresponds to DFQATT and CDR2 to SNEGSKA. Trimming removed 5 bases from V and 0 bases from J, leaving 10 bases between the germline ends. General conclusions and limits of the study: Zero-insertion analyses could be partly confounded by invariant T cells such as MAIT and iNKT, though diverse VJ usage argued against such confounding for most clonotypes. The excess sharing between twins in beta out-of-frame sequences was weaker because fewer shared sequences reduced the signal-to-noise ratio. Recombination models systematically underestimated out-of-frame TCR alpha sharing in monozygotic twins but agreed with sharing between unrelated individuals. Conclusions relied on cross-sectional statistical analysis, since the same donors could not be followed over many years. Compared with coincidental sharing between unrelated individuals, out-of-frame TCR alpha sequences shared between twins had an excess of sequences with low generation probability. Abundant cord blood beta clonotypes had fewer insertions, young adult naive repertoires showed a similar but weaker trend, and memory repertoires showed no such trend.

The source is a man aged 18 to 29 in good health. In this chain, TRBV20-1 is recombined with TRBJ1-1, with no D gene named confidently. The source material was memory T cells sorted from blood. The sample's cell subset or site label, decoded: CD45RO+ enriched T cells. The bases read TGCAGTGCTCGGGGAAGCGTGAACACTGAAGCTTTCTTT. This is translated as CSARGSVNTEAFF.